These T cell receptor beta chains were read from a single sample in a study of control samples from healthy donors and cancer patients. Libraries were prepared by immunoSEQ multiplex PCR; TCRdb keeps only in-frame clonotypes and omits some of them. Of approximately 140,000 clones listed, 75% to 90% were seen once; the top ten hold roughly 10%. The sequencing sample was made of blood. The receptor source for this set is a woman aged 25 to 39 in good health. Each CDR3 is given with its conserved first and last residue. A D gene is named only where the DNA matches it firmly. Size values are once, few and many counts, or a class for expanded clones, and some rows have none.

J,size,V,D,DNA,CDR3
TRBJ1-4,NA,TRBV2,TRBD1,TGTGCCAGCAGTGGACAGGGGAATCGCGAAAAACTGTTTTTT,CASSGQGNREKLFF
TRBJ2-7,NA,TRBV5-1,NA,TGCGCCAGCAGCTTGATACCAGGGGAATACGAGCAGTACTTC,CASSLIPGEYEQYF
TRBJ1-2,NA,TRBV7-2,TRBD1,TGTGCCAGCAGCCAACATAGTCCCGGGACAGGGGAAATGGGTGGCTACACCTTC,CASSQHSPGTGEMGGYTF
TRBJ2-1,NA,TRBV2,TRBD2,TGTGCCAGCATGGCGGGAGGGTCCCATGAGCAGTTCTTC,CASMAGGSHEQFF
TRBJ1-1,NA,TRBV19,NA,TGTGCCAGTAGTACCACCCGGGACACTGAAGCTTTCTTT,CASSTTRDTEAFF
TRBJ1-1,NA,TRBV18,TRBD1,TGTGCCAGCTCACCCGACAGGGGAAACACTGAAGCTTTCTTT,CASSPDRGNTEAFF
TRBJ2-2,NA,TRBV30,NA,TGTGCCTGGAGTGTACAGTTCGGGGAGCTGTTTTTT,CAWSVQFGELFF
TRBJ2-7,NA,TRBV6-5,NA,TGTGCCAGCAGTAAACCGGACAGAGGTCGGGACGAGCAGTACTTC,CASSKPDRGRDEQYF
TRBJ2-3,NA,TRBV7-9,TRBD2,TGTGCCAGCAGCTACGCCGGGACTAGCGCCACAGATACGCAGTATTTT,CASSYAGTSATDTQYF
TRBJ1-2,NA,TRBV24-1,NA,TGTGCCACCAGTGACGAGACAGGTGACTATGGCTACACCTTC,CATSDETGDYGYTF
TRBJ2-3,NA,TRBV4-1,NA,TGCGCCAGCAGCCAGACTACCGTGGGAGCAGATACGCAGTATTTT,CASSQTTVGADTQYF
TRBJ2-7,few,TRBV30,TRBD2,TGTGCCGGCGGTCGGGGAGGGCCTAACTCCTACGAGCAGTACTTC,CAGGRGGPNSYEQYF
TRBJ2-7,NA,TRBV6-1,NA,TGTGCCAGCAGTGAAGTGGAGGGATACGAGCAGTACTTC,CASSEVEGYEQYF
TRBJ2-1,once,TRBV28,TRBD2,TGTGCCAGCCGCCTAGCGGGGTTGGGGAATGAGCAGTTCTTC,CASRLAGLGNEQFF
TRBJ1-5,NA,TRBV7-8,NA,TGTGCCAGCAGCTTAGCGCTCGGGCGCGGGAATCAGCCCCAGCATTTT,CASSLALGRGNQPQHF
TRBJ1-1,NA,TRBV29-1,NA,TGCAGCGTTGGGGGAGGGGAGGGAACTGAAGCTTTCTTT,CSVGGGEGTEAFF
TRBJ2-2,NA,TRBV19,NA,TGTGCCAGTTTAGGGGTCAGAGCGAACACCGGGGAGCTGTTTTTT,CASLGVRANTGELFF
TRBJ2-5,NA,TRBV4-1,TRBD2,TGCGCCAGCAGCTCGGCCGGACTAGCGGGAGGAGTGAAGACCCAGTACTTC,CASSSAGLAGGVKTQYF
TRBJ2-5,NA,TRBV2,NA,TGTGCCAGCAGTGAAGCGAGGCTCCGGCTAGAACAAGAGACCCAGTACTTC,CASSEARLRLEQETQYF
TRBJ1-2,NA,TRBV5-1,TRBD1,TGCGCCAGCAGCTTGGTGGCAGGGGGCAATGGCTACACCTTC,CASSLVAGGNGYTF
TRBJ1-2,once,TRBV19,TRBD1,TGTGCCAGTAGTTTCGGACAGGGGTGGGACTATGGCTACACCTTC,CASSFGQGWDYGYTF
TRBJ1-5,NA,TRBV7-8,NA,TGTGCCAGCAGCTTATTCATAGGTACCCAGCCCCAGCATTTT,CASSLFIGTQPQHF
TRBJ2-7,NA,TRBV7-2,NA,TGTGCCAGCAGCTCGAACTCCTACGAGCAGTACTTC,CASSSNSYEQYF
TRBJ1-4,NA,TRBV18,NA,TGTGCCAGCTCACCGGGAGTAGTGACAGCTAATGAAAAACTGTTTTTT,CASSPGVVTANEKLFF
TRBJ2-7,NA,TRBV18,NA,TGTGCCAGCTCATTCGGACCGGCGGCGGGTGAGCAGTACTTC,CASSFGPAAGEQYF
TRBJ2-7,NA,TRBV7-6,TRBD1,TGTGCCAGCAGCTCCGGACAGGGGATTATGTACGAGCAGTACTTC,CASSSGQGIMYEQYF
TRBJ1-2,NA,TRBV29-1,TRBD1,TGCAGCGTTGGTTTCTTCAGGGGGAGGTATGGCTACACCTTC,CSVGFFRGRYGYTF
TRBJ2-1,once,TRBV18,NA,TGTGCCAGCTCCCTGGGGGGAACAACCTACAATGAGCAGTTCTTC,CASSLGGTTYNEQFF
TRBJ1-2,NA,TRBV29-1,NA,TGCAGCGTTTACGGTTATGGCTACACCTTC,CSVYGYGYTF
TRBJ2-3,NA,TRBV19,NA,TGTGCCAGTAGTATAGGGAGGGCCCAGATAACGCAGTATTTT,CASSIGRAQITQYF
TRBJ2-1,NA,TRBV19,TRBD2,TGTGCCAGTAGTGTGGGAGGGGCCACCGTTGAGCAGTTCTTC,CASSVGGATVEQFF
TRBJ2-3,NA,TRBV7-6,TRBD2,TGTGCCAGTTCCTCGGGAGGAGATACGCAGTATTTT,CASSSGGDTQYF
TRBJ2-7,NA,TRBV14,NA,TGTGCCAGCAGCCAAGATCTAGGGTACGAGCAGTACTTC,CASSQDLGYEQYF
TRBJ2-5,NA,TRBV11-2,TRBD2,TGTGCCAGCAGCTCCACAGTCGGACTAGCGGGAGGGCCACGGGGGACCCAGTACTTC,CASSSTVGLAGGPRGTQYF
TRBJ2-7,NA,TRBV12-3/TRBV12-4,TRBD1,TGTGCCAGCAGTTCCGGACAGGGCTACGAGCAGTACTTC,CASSSGQGYEQYF
TRBJ2-1,NA,TRBV7-3,NA,TGTGCCAGCAGCTCCTCCGGACTGGATGAGCAGTTCTTC,CASSSSGLDEQFF
TRBJ1-4,few,TRBV5-5,TRBD1,TGTGCCACACAGGGGAATAATGAAAAACTGTTTTTT,CATQGNNEKLFF
TRBJ2-7,NA,TRBV19,TRBD2,TGTGCCAGTAGTATTGCGGGAGAAGGCTCCTACGAGCAGTACTTC,CASSIAGEGSYEQYF
TRBJ2-3,NA,TRBV7-9,NA,TGTGCCAGCACTGATTTGCCTGGCACAGATACGCAGTATTTT,CASTDLPGTDTQYF
TRBJ1-2,NA,TRBV29-1,NA,TGCAGCCTTGCAGTTTATGGCTACACCTTC,CSLAVYGYTF
TRBJ2-5,NA,TRBV7-9,TRBD2,TGTGCCAGCAGCTTGCAGTTAGCGGGACAAGAGACCCAGTACTTC,CASSLQLAGQETQYF
TRBJ1-3,NA,TRBV18,TRBD1,TGTGCCAGCTCACCGGTACAGGGGGTGGAAGGAAACACCATATATTTT,CASSPVQGVEGNTIYF
TRBJ2-7,NA,TRBV6-2/TRBV6-3,TRBD1,TGTGCCAGCAGTTACGTTCCGGGACAGATCTACGAGCAGTACTTC,CASSYVPGQIYEQYF
TRBJ2-2,NA,TRBV7-2,NA,TGTGCCAGCAGCTTAGATACAGGGACCGGGGAGCTGTTTTTT,CASSLDTGTGELFF
TRBJ1-5,NA,TRBV5-4,TRBD1,TGTGCCAGCAGTAGACAGGGGAGCCCGCCCCAGCATTTT,CASSRQGSPPQHF
TRBJ2-3,NA,TRBV12-3/TRBV12-4,NA,TGTGCCAGCAGTTCCGGGAGTTTGGATACGCAGTATTTT,CASSSGSLDTQYF
TRBJ1-5,NA,TRBV20-1,NA,TGCAGTGCTAGTGTTTTGGGGGGTGCGGGCAATCAGCCCCAGCATTTT,CSASVLGGAGNQPQHF
TRBJ1-6,NA,TRBV5-4,NA,TGTGCCAGCAGCTTGGTAGCAGGGCGGGGGTCACCCCTCCACTTT,CASSLVAGRGSPLHF
TRBJ1-5,once,TRBV18,TRBD1,TGTGCCAGCTCACCACCGGGGGCAGGGGGCGAGGGGCAGCCCCAGCATTTT,CASSPPGAGGEGQPQHF
TRBJ1-2,once,TRBV11-3,NA,TGTGCCAGCAGCCGAGCTGTGGAGAGGTGTACCTTC,CASSRAVERCTF
TRBJ1-1,NA,TRBV2,TRBD1,TGTGCCAGCAGTGAAGAGTCAGGGGGCTTTAACACTGAAGCTTTCTTT,CASSEESGGFNTEAFF
TRBJ2-2,NA,TRBV4-1,NA,TGCGCCAGCAGCGCACGGACAGAGAGGACCGGGGAGCTGTTTTTT,CASSARTERTGELFF
TRBJ2-5,NA,TRBV18,TRBD2,TGTGCCAGCTCACCGGGACTAGCGGAGCAAGAGACCCAGTACTTC,CASSPGLAEQETQYF
TRBJ2-5,NA,TRBV20-1,NA,TGCAGTGGACAGGAAAAAGAGACCCAGTACTTC,CSGQEKETQYF
TRBJ2-3,NA,TRBV11-2,NA,TGTGCCAGCAGCTTAGTCGCAGGCTTTAGCACAGATACGCAGTATTTT,CASSLVAGFSTDTQYF